The entry that follows covers one T cell receptor (beta chain) sequence. Using immunoSEQ multiplex PCR, the repertoire was profiled, and TCRdb retains in-frame clones only, with some absent. The table includes fewer than 50,000 clones, roughly 80% detected once. The source of the sample is a study of T cells in localized non-small cell lung cancer. Germline V gene data show CDR1 as SGHTA and CDR2 as FQGTGA. The CDR3 runs 13 residues. Trimming pared 4 bases from V and 4 bases from J, leaving 10 bases between. The source was PBMCs, collected before any cancer treatment. The chain is built from TRBV7-3 and TRBJ1-1; no reliable D call. The receptor was derived from a man aged 35 to 70 with stage II lung adenocarcinoma. CDR3 protein: CASSSHLSTEAFF. The CDR3 DNA sequence: TGTGCCAGCAGCTCTCACTTATCCACTGAAGCTTTCTTT.